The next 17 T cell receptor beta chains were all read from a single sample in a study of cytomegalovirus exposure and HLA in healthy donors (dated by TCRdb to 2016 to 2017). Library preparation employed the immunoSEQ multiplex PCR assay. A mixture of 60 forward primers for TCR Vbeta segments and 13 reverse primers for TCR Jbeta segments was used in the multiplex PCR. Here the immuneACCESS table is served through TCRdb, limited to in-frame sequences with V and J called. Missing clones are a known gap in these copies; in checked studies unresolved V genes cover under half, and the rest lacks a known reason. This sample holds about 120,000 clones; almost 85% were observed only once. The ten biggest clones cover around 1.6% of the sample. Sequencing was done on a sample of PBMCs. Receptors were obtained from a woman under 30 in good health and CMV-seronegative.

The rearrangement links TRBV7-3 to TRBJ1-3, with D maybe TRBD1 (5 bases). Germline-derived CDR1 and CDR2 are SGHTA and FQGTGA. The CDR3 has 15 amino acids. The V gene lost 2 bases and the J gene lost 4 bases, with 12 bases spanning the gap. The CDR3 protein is CASSLDSSPGNTIYF. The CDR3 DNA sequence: TGTGCCAGCAGCTTAGACAGTTCCCCCGGAAACACCATATATTTT.

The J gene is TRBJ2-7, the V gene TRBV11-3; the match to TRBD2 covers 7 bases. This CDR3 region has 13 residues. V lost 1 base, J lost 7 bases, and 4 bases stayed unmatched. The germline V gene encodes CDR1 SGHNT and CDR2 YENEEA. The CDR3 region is CASSLGVGREQYF. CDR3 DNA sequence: TGTGCCAGCAGCTTAGGGGTCGGGAGGGAGCAGTACTTC.

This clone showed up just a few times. In DNA form, the CDR3 reads TGTGCCAGCAGCGTTAGCGGGGTCCGGAACACCGGGGAGCTGTTTTTT. It encodes CASSVSGVRNTGELFF. This chain links TRBV7-2 with TRBJ2-2, with 8 bases matching TRBD2. CDR3 length: 16 amino acids. J lost 1 base, V lost 5 bases, and 6 bases had no gene match. Germline-derived CDR1 and CDR2 are SGHTA and FQGNSA.

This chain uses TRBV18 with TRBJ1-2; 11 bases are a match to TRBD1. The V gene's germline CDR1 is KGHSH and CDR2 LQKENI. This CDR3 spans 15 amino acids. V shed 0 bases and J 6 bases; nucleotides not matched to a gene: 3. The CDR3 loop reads CASSPPGTGGHGYTF. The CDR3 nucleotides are TGTGCCAGCTCACCACCGGGGACAGGGGGACATGGCTACACCTTC.

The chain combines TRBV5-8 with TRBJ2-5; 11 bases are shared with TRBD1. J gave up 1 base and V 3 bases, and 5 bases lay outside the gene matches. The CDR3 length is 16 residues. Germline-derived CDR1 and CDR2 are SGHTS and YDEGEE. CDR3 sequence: CASSWGTGGSQETQYF. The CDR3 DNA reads TGTGCCAGCAGCTGGGGGACAGGGGGGAGCCAAGAGACCCAGTACTTC.

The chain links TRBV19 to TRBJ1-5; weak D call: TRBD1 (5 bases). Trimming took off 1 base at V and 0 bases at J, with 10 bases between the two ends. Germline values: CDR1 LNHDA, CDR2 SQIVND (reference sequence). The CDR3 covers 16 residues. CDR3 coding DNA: TGTGCCAGTAGTATAGGGTCAGGGCGTAGCAATCAGCCCCAGCATTTT. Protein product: CASSIGSGRSNQPQHF.

This chain's CDR3 is CAWSVQGLASYNEQFF. The CDR3 nucleotides read TGTGCCTGGAGTGTACAAGGACTAGCGAGCTACAATGAGCAGTTCTTC. The J gene is TRBJ2-1, the V gene TRBV30; 9 positions match TRBD2. V was clipped by 0 bases and J by 3 bases; unmatched bases: 6. CDR1 and CDR2 (germline): GTSNPN, SVGIG (reference sequence). This CDR3 comprises 16 residues. Variable domain in full (rest from reference TRBV30 and TRBJ2-1): SQTIHQWPATLVQPVGSPLSLECTVEGTSNPNLYWYRQAAGRGLQLLFYSVGIGQISSEVPQNLSASRPQDRQFILSSKKLLLSDSGFYLCAWSVQGLASYNEQFFGPGTRLTVL.

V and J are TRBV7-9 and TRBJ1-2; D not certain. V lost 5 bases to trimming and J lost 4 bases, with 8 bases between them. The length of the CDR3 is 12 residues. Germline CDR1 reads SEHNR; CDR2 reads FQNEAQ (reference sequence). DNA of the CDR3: TGTGCCAGCAGCACCACATCCTATGGCTACACCTTC. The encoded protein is CASSTTSYGYTF.

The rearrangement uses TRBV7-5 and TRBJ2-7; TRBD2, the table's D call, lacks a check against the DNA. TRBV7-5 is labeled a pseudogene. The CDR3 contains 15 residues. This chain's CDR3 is CVRSLSPGTSYEQYF. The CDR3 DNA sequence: TGTGTCAGAAGCTTATCCCCGGGTACGTCCTACGAGCAGTACTTC.

The CDR3 reads CASSPLGLAEGTQYF. The DNA for the CDR3 is TGTGCCAGCTCACCATTGGGCCTAGCGGAAGGGACCCAGTACTTC. The genes are TRBV18 and TRBJ2-5; TRBD2 matches at 7 bases. Per germline, CDR1 KGHSH and CDR2 LQKENI. Trimming at V came to 2 bases and at J to 7 bases, leaving 10 bases not matched to a gene. The CDR3 spans 15 residues.

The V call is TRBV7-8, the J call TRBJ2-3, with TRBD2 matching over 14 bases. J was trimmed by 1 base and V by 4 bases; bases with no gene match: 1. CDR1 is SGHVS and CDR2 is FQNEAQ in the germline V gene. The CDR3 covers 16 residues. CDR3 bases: TGTGCCAGCAGCTCGGGACTAGCGGGGGGCACAGATACGCAGTATTTT. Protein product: CASSSGLAGGTDTQYF.

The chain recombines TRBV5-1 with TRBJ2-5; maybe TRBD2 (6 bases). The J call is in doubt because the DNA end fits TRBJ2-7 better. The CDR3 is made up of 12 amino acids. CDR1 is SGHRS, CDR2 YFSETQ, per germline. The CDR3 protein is CASSSGTYEQYF. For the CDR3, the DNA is TGCGCCAGCAGCTCGGGGACTTACGAGCAGTACTTC.

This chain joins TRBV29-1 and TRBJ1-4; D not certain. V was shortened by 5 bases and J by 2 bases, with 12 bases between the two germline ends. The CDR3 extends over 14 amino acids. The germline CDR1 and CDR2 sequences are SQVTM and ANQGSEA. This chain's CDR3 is CSVNDGLTNEKLFF. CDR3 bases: TGCAGCGTTAACGACGGACTCACTAATGAAAAACTGTTTTTT.

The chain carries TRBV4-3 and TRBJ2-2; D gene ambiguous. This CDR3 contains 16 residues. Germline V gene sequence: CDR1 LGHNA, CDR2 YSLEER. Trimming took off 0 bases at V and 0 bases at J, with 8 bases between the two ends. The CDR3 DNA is TGCGCCAGCAGCCAAGAAAGACATGCGAACACCGGGGAGCTGTTTTTT. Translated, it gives CASSQERHANTGELFF.

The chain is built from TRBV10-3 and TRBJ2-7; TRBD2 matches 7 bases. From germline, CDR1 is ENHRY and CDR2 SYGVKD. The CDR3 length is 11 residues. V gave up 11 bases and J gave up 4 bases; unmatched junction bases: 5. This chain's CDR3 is CASGGGYEQYF. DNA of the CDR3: TGTGCCTCGGGAGGAGGTTACGAGCAGTACTTC.

CDR3 nucleotide sequence: TGTGCCAGCAGCTTAGCTGGGACTAGCGGTTACAATGAGCAGTTCTTC. Translation: CASSLAGTSGYNEQFF. The chain carries TRBV11-2 and TRBJ2-1; 11 bases are a match to TRBD2. V lost 1 base, J lost 4 bases, and 3 bases stayed unmatched. The CDR3 consists of 16 residues. Germline assignment: CDR1 SGHAT and CDR2 FQNNGV.

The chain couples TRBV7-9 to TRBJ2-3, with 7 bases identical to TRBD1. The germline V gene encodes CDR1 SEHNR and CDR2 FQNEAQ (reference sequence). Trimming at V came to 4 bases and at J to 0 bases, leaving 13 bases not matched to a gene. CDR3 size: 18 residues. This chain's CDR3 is CASSWVDRAVWSTDTQYF. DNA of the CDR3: TGTGCCAGCAGCTGGGTCGACAGGGCGGTTTGGAGCACAGATACGCAGTATTTT.